This T cell receptor (beta chain) was recovered during a study of shared clonotypes between healthy human individuals. Study context: Three plates each covered CD4 naive and memory; CD8 naive two, CD8 memory one.

Germline CDR1 is MDHEN and CDR2 is SYDVKM. This CDR3 has 16 amino acids. Between the trimmed V and J ends, which lost 6 bases and 1 base, there was a span of 15 bases. Positively selected for CCR7, the CD45RO-negative cells used as naive CD8 cells excluded terminally differentiated effector memory CD45RA+ cells. HIV-negative, healthy adults without recent acute infections or vaccinations were the donors. Remarks on this clone: Its antigen is unknown.

Study outcomes and limitations: The study drew on few donors, limiting represented genetic and exposure-history diversity.

Some clones are missing from TCRdb's copy, which holds only in-frame ones; the method was immunoSEQ multiplex PCR. The profile shows more than 550,000 clones, about 91% of them singletons. J is TRBJ2-2 and V is TRBV28; D gene uncertain. Sequencing was carried out using naive CD8+ T cells sorted from blood. This TCR was sampled from a man aged 25 to 45 in good health. CDR3 nucleotides: TGTGCCAGCAGCCTCCGGACCCTCCTGAACACCGGGGAGCTGTTTTTT. Protein product: CASSLRTLLNTGELFF.